The 8 T cell receptor beta chains below come from one sample, sequenced in a study of T cell clonality in common variable immunodeficiency. Generated by immunoSEQ multiplex PCR, the TCRdb table keeps only in-frame clones and is missing some. Recorded here are about 52,000 clones, none singletons. The specimen sequenced was peripheral blood mononuclear cells. All receptors derive from a person aged 18-69 years in good health.

This clone was recorded at least ten times. The CDR3 goes on 3 residues after the read ends, and that part is filled in from the germline J gene. This chain joins TRBV5-1 and TRBJ2-1, with 11 positions matching TRBD1. Germline CDR1 reads SGHRS; CDR2 reads YFSETQ. The V and J ends lost 0 bases and 7 bases, in that order; junction bases with no gene match: 6. The CDR3 spans 16 residues. The CDR3 bases that were read are TGCGCCAGCAGCTTGGCCGGGACAGGGGGTAGGAATGAG. This codes for CASSLAGTGGRNE. Given in full, the CDR3 is CASSLAGTGGRNEQFF.

The table lists this clone with many counts. The read terminates 3 residues ahead of where the CDR3 ends, so the germline J gene completes it. V is TRBV5-1 and J is TRBJ2-3; 7 bases are a match to TRBD2. Trimming at V came to 2 bases and at J to 0 bases, leaving 3 bases not matched to a gene. Per the germline V gene, CDR1 is SGHRS and CDR2 is YFSETQ. CDR3 size: 15 residues. The CDR3 is CASSLLGGSTDTQYF. The part of the CDR3 DNA that was read is TGCGCCAGCAGCTTATTGGGGGGGAGCACAGATACG.

This clone showed up many times. From the germline J gene comes the end of the CDR3, since the read stops 3 residues before it. V is TRBV2 and J is TRBJ1-1; 9 bases fit TRBD1. Trimming at V came to 5 bases and at J to 6 bases, leaving 10 bases not matched to a gene. The germline V gene encodes CDR1 SNHLY and CDR2 FYNNEI. CDR3 length: 15 residues. CDR3 residues: CASSLPGQGEAEAFF. CDR3 DNA (partial): TGTGCCAGCAGTCTACCGGGACAGGGAGAGGCTGAA.

In this sample, this clone turned up many times. The read terminates 3 residues before the CDR3 end, so the remaining end is supplied by the germline J gene. V gene TRBV7-3 combines with J gene TRBJ1-1; 7 bases are shared with TRBD1. Germline V gene lookup returns CDR1 SGHTA and CDR2 FQGTGA. J gave up 5 bases and V 5 bases, and 11 bases lay outside the gene matches. The CDR3 runs 15 residues. The sequenced CDR3 bases are TGTGCCAGCAGCCCCCGGGACAGCCGTGCGACTGAA. Amino acid sequence: CASSPRDSRATE. The complete CDR3 protein is CASSPRDSRATEAFF.

This clone was counted many times. The CDR3 end is not reached by the read, which stops 3 residues before it; the germline J gene fills it in. The chain has TRBV19 and TRBJ2-7, with 9 bases identical to TRBD2. The CDR3 loop spans 15 amino acids. Germline assignment: CDR1 LNHDA and CDR2 SQIVND (reference sequence). Trimming cost V 9 bases and J 3 bases; bases outside gene matches: 12. The CDR3 spells CASRSAAGGLYEQYF. CDR3 DNA, as far as it was read: TGTGCCAGCCGTTCCGCGGCGGGGGGGCTCTACGAG.

This clone was picked up many times. The sequence runs out 3 residues before the end of the CDR3; the remainder is reconstructed from the germline J gene. The chain recombines TRBV5-6 with TRBJ1-2; D remains unclear. Germline V gives CDR1 SGHDT, CDR2 YYEEEE. V dropped 4 bases and J dropped 2 bases, with 12 bases sitting between them. This CDR3 region has 14 residues. This CDR3 is CASSLRVHNYGYTF. CDR3 bases read: TGTGCCAGCAGCCTGAGGGTTCACAACTATGGC.

Ten or more counts support this clone. The read gets to within 3 residues of the CDR3 end, and the germline J gene fills in the rest. The J gene is TRBJ2-5, the V gene TRBV2, with 8 bases identical to TRBD2. This CDR3 is 17 amino acids long. Looked up from germline, CDR1 is SNHLY and CDR2 is FYNNEI. V trimming: 9 bases; J trimming: 5 bases; junction bases outside the gene matches: 20. The CDR3 DNA, read in part, is TGTGCCAGTGGGGGGACTAGTTCCACCGTGGGCCCTGAGACC. Protein product: CASGGTSSTVGPET. The whole CDR3 protein is CASGGTSSTVGPETQYF.

Only a few counts were recorded for this clone. With the read ending 3 residues before the CDR3 end, the germline J gene is used to fill in that end. This chain connects TRBV7-6 to TRBJ2-3, with 8 bases fitting TRBD2. After removal of 5 bases from V and 6 bases from J, the junction contained 13 bases not matched to a gene. This CDR3 region has 16 residues. Germline CDR1 SGHVS, CDR2 FNYEAQ. CDR3 DNA, as far as it was read: TGTGCCAGCAGCCTCAGGGTTAGCGGGAACCTGGATACG. Its translation is CASSLRVSGNLDT. The complete CDR3 reads CASSLRVSGNLDTQYF.